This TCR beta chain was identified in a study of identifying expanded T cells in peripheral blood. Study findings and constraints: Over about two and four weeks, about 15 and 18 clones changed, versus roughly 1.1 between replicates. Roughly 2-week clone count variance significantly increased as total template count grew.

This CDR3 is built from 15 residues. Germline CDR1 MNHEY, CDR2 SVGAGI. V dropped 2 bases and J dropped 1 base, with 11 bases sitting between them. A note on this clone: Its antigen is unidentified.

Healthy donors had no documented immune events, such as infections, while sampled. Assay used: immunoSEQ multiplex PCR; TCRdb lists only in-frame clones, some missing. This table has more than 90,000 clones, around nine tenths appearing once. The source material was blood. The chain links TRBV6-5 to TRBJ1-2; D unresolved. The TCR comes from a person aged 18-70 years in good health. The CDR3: CASSYGPQINYGYTF. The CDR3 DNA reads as TGTGCCAGCAGTTACGGGCCCCAGATTAACTATGGCTACACCTTC.